This T cell receptor beta chain was recovered during a study of blood T cell repertoires in COVID-19. Study-level background: Whether acute or convalescent, the COVID-19 samples came from the United States, Italy and Spain.

Per the authors' pipeline: Quantification of nucleated cells was approximated via reference gene primer amplification. Method: immunoSEQ multiplex PCR; TCRdb's copy keeps in-frame clones and lacks some. That table supplies the V and J calls and clone size; D and trimming were determined from the DNA. The sample holds 150,000 or so clones, around 88% seen once. Unmatched junction bases numbered 6, after V lost 1 base and J lost 3 bases. The CDR3 is 15 amino acids. Germline V gene lookup returns CDR1 SGHTA and CDR2 FQGNSA. The clonotype comes from a human donor in a cohort sampled during active COVID-19. V is TRBV7-2 and J is TRBJ2-7; 7 nucleotides match TRBD2. Sequenced: peripheral blood. CDR3 bases: TGTGCCAGCAGCTTAGTTGCGGGGGTACTCTACGAGCAGTACTTC. This codes for CASSLVAGVLYEQYF.